These 24 T cell receptor beta chains came from one sample sequenced in a study of blood T cell repertoires in COVID-19. Profiled with immunoSEQ multiplex PCR; TCRdb holds only in-frame clones, not every one. This sample has about 300,000 clones; about 88% occur once, and the top ten carry roughly 1.6%. Source material: peripheral blood. These receptors were obtained from a human donor with COVID-19, enrolled during active disease. The donor label of this sample is uncertain.

The chain joins TRBV6-1 to TRBJ1-5; 9 bases line up with TRBD1. The germline CDR1 and CDR2 sequences are MNHNS and SASEGT. The CDR3 extends over 15 amino acids. V dropped 3 bases and J dropped 3; count of bases not matched to a gene: 3. The DNA of the CDR3 is TGTGCCAGCAGTGAGGGACAGGGCCCCAATCAGCCCCAGCATTTT. Translating it yields CASSEGQGPNQPQHF.

The chain employs TRBV19 and TRBJ1-1; D unresolved. Trimming removed 3 bases at V and 5 bases at J, with 4 bases between. CDR1 LNHDA and CDR2 SQIVND come from the germline V gene (reference sequence). This CDR3 is built from 11 residues. The CDR3 is CASSILTEAFF. The CDR3 bases are TGTGCCAGTAGTATTCTGACTGAAGCTTTCTTT. Complete variable domain (other parts from reference TRBV19 and TRBJ1-1): DGGITQSPKYLFRKEGQNVTLSCEQNLNHDAMYWYRQDPGQGLRLIYYSQIVNDFQKGDIAEGYSVSREKKESFPLTVTSAQKNPTAFYLCASSILTEAFFGQGTRLTVV.

This clone was found a few times. The gene calls are TRBV5-5 and TRBJ1-5, with 7 nucleotides matching TRBD1. The trim removed 2 bases at V and 1 base at J, leaving 3 bases unmatched. The CDR3 covers 15 residues. In germline, CDR1 is SGHKS, CDR2 YYEKEE (reference sequence). DNA for the CDR3: TGTGCCAGCAGCTTCAGGGGGACGAGCAATCAGCCCCAGCATTTT. Amino acids: CASSFRGTSNQPQHF.

The V call is TRBV6-2 or TRBV6-3, the J call TRBJ2-7; 7 nucleotides line up with TRBD2. With V trimmed by 6 bases and J by 2 bases, 16 bases remained unmatched. The CDR3 spans 17 residues. Germline V CDR1 and CDR2: MNHEY, SVGEGT. CDR3 sequence (DNA): TGTGCCAGCAGCTATGGCGGGGGTGCGGGAGACCCCTACGAGCAGTACTTC. It yields the protein CASSYGGGAGDPYEQYF.

This clone has just one count. The rearrangement joins TRBV5-1 to TRBJ2-3; D unclear. The V and J ends lost 4 bases and 0 bases respectively, with 12 bases between them. The CDR3 has 15 amino acids. Germline V CDR1 and CDR2: SGHRS, YFSETQ. The CDR3 nucleotides read TGCGCCAGCAGCGACCCGAGGATTAGCACAGATACGCAGTATTTT. Amino acids: CASSDPRISTDTQYF.

The count of this clone is one. The rearrangement joins TRBV5-6 to TRBJ2-2; 8 positions match TRBD2. The V gene end was trimmed by 5 bases and the J gene end by 5 bases; junction bases not matched to a gene: 5. CDR1 and CDR2 (germline): SGHDT, YYEEEE. The CDR3 length is 14 residues. The CDR3 coding sequence is TGTGCCAGCAGACAAGCGGGAGATACCGGGGAGCTGTTTTTT. It translates to CASRQAGDTGELFF.

This chain connects TRBV6-5 to TRBJ2-1, with D tentatively TRBD1 (6 bases). Trimming took 11 bases from V and 5 from J, leaving 16 bases between them. This CDR3 has 13 residues. The germline gives CDR1 MNHEY, CDR2 SVGAGI. CDR3 in amino acids: CACRPGENNEQFF. CDR3 bases: TGTGCCTGCCGACCAGGGGAAAACAATGAGCAGTTCTTC.

The chain is built from TRBV21-1 and TRBJ2-5; the table assigns TRBD2, which was not confirmed against the DNA. TRBV21-1 is a pseudogene segment. There are 19 residues in the CDR3. CDR3 residues: CASSKVPPWLAATGETQYF. The CDR3, as DNA: TGTGCCAGCAGCAAAGTACCGCCGTGGCTAGCGGCTACAGGAGAGACCCAGTACTTC.

This chain links TRBV4-1 with TRBJ1-1; D not certain. The CDR3 extends over 18 amino acids. CDR1 MGHRA and CDR2 YSYEKL come from the germline V gene. The V end was cut by 4 bases, the J end by 3 bases, with 24 bases between. The CDR3 DNA reads TGCGCCAGCAGCCTCAGAGCGGAAGTATTCCTCGGGGACACTGAAGCTTTCTTT. It is translated as CASSLRAEVFLGDTEAFF.

The chain employs TRBV6-1 and TRBJ2-3; D may be TRBD1 (5 bases). Germline lookup yields CDR1 MNHNS and CDR2 SASEGT. Trimming shortened V by 8 bases and J by 2 bases, and 17 bases separated the two germline ends. This CDR3 has 15 amino acids. DNA for the CDR3: TGTGCCAGCCTACTTAGGGGCAGATCCACAGATACGCAGTATTTT. Its translation: CASLLRGRSTDTQYF.

V usage is TRBV5-1 and J usage is TRBJ2-7; 14 positions agree with TRBD2. The CDR3 is 14 amino acids. V dropped 4 bases and J dropped 5; count of bases not matched to a gene: 2. The germline gives CDR1 SGHRS, CDR2 YFSETQ. In DNA form, the CDR3 reads TGCGCCAGCAGCCCGGGACTAGCGGGAGACGAGCAGTACTTC. Amino acid sequence: CASSPGLAGDEQYF.

The sample holds a few counts of this clone. The chain is built from TRBV24-1 and TRBJ2-7; 7 bases agree with TRBD1. Germline V gene sequence: CDR1 KGHDR, CDR2 SFDVKD. This CDR3 spans 13 amino acids. Trimming took 12 bases from V and 2 from J; bases not matched to a gene: 9. CDR3 DNA: TGTGCCCCCCCACCCGGGACAGCCTACGAGCAGTACTTC. Amino acid sequence: CAPPPGTAYEQYF.

The gene calls are TRBV28 and TRBJ1-2, with a tentative D call TRBD1 (5 bases). The V end lost 3 bases, the J end lost 2 bases, and 16 bases lay between the germline ends. The germline gives CDR1 MDHEN, CDR2 SYDVKM. This CDR3 region has 16 residues. The CDR3 sequence is CASSLGGGPPNYGYTF. The CDR3, as DNA: TGTGCCAGCAGTTTGGGGGGGGGACCTCCGAACTATGGCTACACCTTC.

The chain recombines TRBV19 with TRBJ1-4; 11 nucleotides agree with TRBD1. The CDR3 has 16 amino acids. Trimming at V came to 6 bases and at J to 8 bases, leaving 11 bases not matched to a gene. Germline CDR1 reads LNHDA; CDR2 reads SQIVND (reference sequence). CDR3 in amino acids: CASRTDRTGGREKLFF. DNA of the CDR3: TGTGCCAGTAGAACAGATCGGACAGGGGGCAGAGAAAAACTGTTTTTT.

The chain employs TRBV5-1 and TRBJ2-3, with TRBD2 matching 10 bases. The germline gives CDR1 SGHRS, CDR2 YFSETQ. V was clipped by 4 bases and J by 5 bases; unmatched bases: 7. The CDR3 loop spans 15 amino acids. CDR3 DNA: TGCGCCAGCAGCGAGGGACTAGCGAATTTAGATACGCAGTATTTT. It yields the protein CASSEGLANLDTQYF.

This clone was picked up a small number of times. V usage is TRBV29-1 and J usage is TRBJ1-2; tentative D call: TRBD1 (6 bases). Trimming took off 0 bases at V and 6 bases at J, with 14 bases between the two ends. From germline, CDR1 is SQVTM and CDR2 ANQGSEA. The CDR3 extends over 14 amino acids. The DNA of the CDR3 is TGCAGCGTTGAAGACCCCGACAGGTACGATGGCTACACCTTC. This encodes CSVEDPDRYDGYTF.

The gene calls are TRBV5-4 and TRBJ2-4; 9 positions match TRBD2. Germline V CDR1 and CDR2: SGHNT, YYREEE (reference sequence). CDR3 length: 17 residues. The J segment lost 3 bases and the V segment lost 2 bases, leaving 9 bases of the junction unmatched. CDR3 sequence reads: CASSFFGGRVGKNIQYF. The CDR3 nucleotides are TGTGCCAGCAGCTTTTTTGGCGGGAGGGTCGGCAAAAACATTCAGTACTTC.

This chain links TRBV5-5 with TRBJ2-7; TRBD1 is a possible D gene (6 bases). In germline, CDR1 is SGHKS, CDR2 YYEKEE (reference sequence). V shed 4 bases and J shed 3 bases, with 17 bases lying between them. CDR3 size: 15 residues. CDR3 amino acids: CASSLLVDRIYEQYF. CDR3 nucleotide sequence: TGTGCCAGCAGCCTTCTCGTCGACAGGATCTACGAGCAGTACTTC.

The V gene is TRBV11-3, the J gene TRBJ2-5; tentative D call: TRBD2 (5 bases). With 4 bases removed from V and 0 bases from J, the gap between germline ends came to 12 bases. This CDR3 spans 15 amino acids. Germline V gene sequence: CDR1 SGHNT, CDR2 YENEEA. CDR3 sequence reads: CASSSGGRDQETQYF. For the CDR3, the DNA is TGTGCCAGCAGCTCTGGCGGGCGGGACCAAGAGACCCAGTACTTC.

This chain uses TRBV5-1 with TRBJ2-7; D gene ambiguous. Per the germline V gene, CDR1 is SGHRS and CDR2 is YFSETQ. The length of the CDR3 is 15 residues. Trimming cost V 0 bases and J 6 bases, with 16 bases left between them. In DNA, the CDR3 is TGCGCCAGCAGCTTGGCAGGCCAGGTCGCCACCGAGCAGTACTTC. Its translation is CASSLAGQVATEQYF.

This clone was seen just once. The chain uses TRBV12-3 or TRBV12-4 and TRBJ2-7, with D perhaps TRBD1 (6 bases). The V and J ends lost 7 bases and 6 bases respectively, with 16 bases between them. The CDR3 is made up of 13 amino acids. The CDR3 DNA follows: TGTGCCAGCACATTACAGGGAAGCTCCGAGCAGTACTTC. This gives the protein CASTLQGSSEQYF.

This chain uses TRBV2 with TRBJ2-3; 7 bases fit TRBD1. Germline assignment: CDR1 SNHLY and CDR2 FYNNEI. The CDR3 runs 14 residues. After removal of 6 bases from V and 4 bases from J, the junction contained 7 bases not matched to a gene. This CDR3 reads CASSYRGRADTQYF. Written as DNA, the CDR3 is TGTGCCAGCAGCTACAGGGGTAGGGCAGATACGCAGTATTTT.

The count of this clone is one. The chain combines TRBV27 with TRBJ1-1, with D possibly matching TRBD1 (6 bases). Trimming took off 7 bases at V and 5 bases at J, with 14 bases between the two ends. Germline CDR1 MNHEY, CDR2 SMNVEV (reference sequence). The CDR3 runs 13 residues. CDR3 region: CASKRPGETEAFF. The CDR3 DNA is TGTGCCAGCAAACGGCCAGGGGAGACTGAAGCTTTCTTT.

This rearrangement joins TRBV3-1 (or the pseudogene TRBV3-2) to TRBJ1-3; D is possibly TRBD1 (6 bases). The ends were cut back, 4 bases at V and 0 bases at J, with 10 bases in the middle. The CDR3 runs 15 residues. Germline values: CDR1 LGHDT, CDR2 YNNKEL (reference sequence). This CDR3 is CASSLDRFSGNTIYF. The DNA of the CDR3 is TGTGCCAGCAGCCTAGACAGGTTCTCTGGAAACACCATATATTTT.